These T cell receptor beta chains were read from a single sample in a study of cytomegalovirus exposure and HLA in healthy donors. The repertoire was sequenced with immunoSEQ multiplex PCR; TCRdb's copy has only in-frame clones and lacks some. The top ten clones hold 4.8% of a sample with 100,000 or so clones, about 70% of them seen once. The source material was PBMCs. The source of these receptors is a young woman in good health and CMV-seropositive. The CDR3 runs from the conserved cysteine through the conserved F or W. Only some rows state a clone size, as once, few, many or a class for expanded clones.

cdr3_aa clone_size v_call
CASRAEGSTDTQYF - TRBV2
CASSKIRDRDWEQYF - TRBV27
CASDREGQGYEQYF - TRBV5-1
CASRWGEYGYTF - TRBV27
CASSLVGSGYTF - TRBV4-3
CASSLGADRNEQFF few TRBV19
CASSMTSGSNEQFF once TRBV27
CASSFGGDGYNEQFF few TRBV7-8
CASSQGLRGNYEQFF - TRBV4-3
CASSGSGNNEQFF once TRBV27
CASSLLAGGTGELFF - TRBV5-4
CSVSRAGGSYNEQFF - TRBV29-1
CASSPLTSGANVLTF - TRBV5-1
CASSTEGFGTLNSYEQYF - TRBV19
CASSLVAGSYEQYF - TRBV28
CSVEDDRVPYEQYF - TRBV29-1
CASSSFNQPQHF - TRBV5-6
CASSPNQGGGYEQYF few TRBV18
CASSFGPGTWGGELFF few TRBV27
CASSLEAYWETQYF - TRBV7-9
CASSFLGQGINQPQHF few TRBV19
CAWSVRDAGTQYF - TRBV30
CASSRDLTDTQYF - TRBV7-7
CASTYGPGLADNEQFF - TRBV7-9
CASSSLVVKYSGGTGELFF - TRBV10-1
CASSRGSDPSYEQYF - TRBV4-2
CASASGIQETQYF few TRBV7-9
CSVVGDYTYNEQFF - TRBV29-1
CASSARVSAYNEQFF - TRBV9
CASSQPMRETQYF - TRBV14
CASSIVRGQPQHF - TRBV19
CASSLQLAGTSGEKLFF - TRBV5-1
CASSLGGGYTDTQYF few TRBV7-3
CASDGDRVAPVLNYEQYF - TRBV12-5
CASSLETALYGYTF few TRBV5-1
CASSQSGVYTGELFF - TRBV4-1
CASSSSQARAYEQYF few TRBV28
CASSEQGEVYGYTF - TRBV6-1
CASSEWQGHKGYEQYF few TRBV25-1
CASSLGTGGSLSGANVLTF - TRBV5-1
CASSANLAGSYNEQFF few TRBV19
CASSHPGRGSYEQYF - TRBV4-1
CASSRPGGQETQYF once TRBV27
CASSLGARLAGGGEQFF - TRBV5-1
CASRSGIYFYNEQFF - TRBV6-5
CASSLIAGGPVDTQYF few TRBV7-3
CASSVRLAGQNNEQFF - TRBV7-9
CASSHRLAGVYEQYF - TRBV28
CASSLTGPRETQYF - TRBV7-8
CAISVDSTEAFF once TRBV10-3
CASSLDAGSSYEQYF - TRBV7-9